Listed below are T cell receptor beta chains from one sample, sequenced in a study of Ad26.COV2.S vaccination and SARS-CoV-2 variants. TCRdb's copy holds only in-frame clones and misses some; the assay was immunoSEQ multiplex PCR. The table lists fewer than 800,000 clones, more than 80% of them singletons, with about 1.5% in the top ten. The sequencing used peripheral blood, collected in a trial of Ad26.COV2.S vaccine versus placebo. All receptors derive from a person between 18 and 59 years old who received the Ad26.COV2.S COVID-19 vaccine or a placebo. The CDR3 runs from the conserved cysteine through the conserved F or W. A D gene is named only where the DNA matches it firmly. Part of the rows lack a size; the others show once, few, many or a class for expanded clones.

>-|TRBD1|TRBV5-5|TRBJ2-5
TGTGCCAGCAGCTTGAGGGGGCTCGAGGAGACCCAGTACTTC
CASSLRGLEETQYF
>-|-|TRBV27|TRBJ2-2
TGTGCCAGCAGTAACTGGGCCGGCACCGGGGAGCTGTTTTTT
CASSNWAGTGELFF
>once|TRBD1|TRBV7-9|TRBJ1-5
TGTGCCAGCAGCGGAGTGGACAGGGGGACTCAGCCCCAGCATTTT
CASSGVDRGTQPQHF
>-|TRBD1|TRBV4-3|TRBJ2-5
TGCGCCAGCAGCCAAGTCTTAGACAGGGGGGAGACCCAGTACTTC
CASSQVLDRGETQYF
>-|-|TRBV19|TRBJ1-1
TGTGCCAGTAGTTCGAGACGGCTGAACACTGAAGCTTTCTTT
CASSSRRLNTEAFF
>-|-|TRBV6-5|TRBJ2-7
TGTGCCAGCAGTTACTCAAGGGTCCGCAGCTACGAGCAGTACTTC
CASSYSRVRSYEQYF
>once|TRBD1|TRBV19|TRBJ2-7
TGTGCCAGTAGAACGAGGTTAGTCCGGGACAGGGCCTACGAGCAGTACTTC
CASRTRLVRDRAYEQYF
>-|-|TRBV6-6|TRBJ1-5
TGTGCCAGCAGTTACTCGAACCCTTCAGATGATCAGCCCCAGCATTTT
CASSYSNPSDDQPQHF
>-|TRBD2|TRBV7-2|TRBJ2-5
TGTGCCAGCACCCAGCGAAGGGAGGGGGAGACCCAGTACTTC
CASTQRREGETQYF
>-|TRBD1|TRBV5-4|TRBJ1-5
TGTGCCAGCAGCCGGGACAGTGGCTTTAATCAGCCCCAGCATTTT
CASSRDSGFNQPQHF
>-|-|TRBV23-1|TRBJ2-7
TGCGCCAGCAGTCAATCGGGGCCCAGGGAGAACTACGAGCAGTACTTC
CASSQSGPRENYEQYF
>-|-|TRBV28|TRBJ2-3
TGTGCCAGCAGAGCTTGGGCCTCAGGGGGCACAGATACGCAGTATTTT
CASRAWASGGTDTQYF
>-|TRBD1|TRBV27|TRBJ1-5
TGTGCCAGCAGGTTACAGGGGGCCGGTCAGCCCCAGCATTTT
CASRLQGAGQPQHF
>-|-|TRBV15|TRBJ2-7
TGTGCCACCAGCAGAGATCAATCAAAGGGTAGCTCCTACGAGCAGTACTTC
CATSRDQSKGSSYEQYF
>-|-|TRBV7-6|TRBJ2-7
TGTGCCAGCAGCTCAGCGGGGGACAGGGACTCCTACGAGCAGTACTTC
CASSSAGDRDSYEQYF
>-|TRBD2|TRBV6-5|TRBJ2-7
TGTGCCAGCAGGGGACTAGCGGGAGTCGAGCAGTACTTC
CASRGLAGVEQYF
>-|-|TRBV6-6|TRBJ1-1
TGTGCCAGCAGTTACTTTGACCTGCCCACTGAAGCTTTCTTT
CASSYFDLPTEAFF
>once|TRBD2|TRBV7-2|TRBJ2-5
TGTGCCAGCAGCTTAGTCAAGACTAGCGACTACCAAGAGACCCAGTACTTC
CASSLVKTSDYQETQYF
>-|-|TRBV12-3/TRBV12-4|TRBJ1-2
TGTGCCAGCAGTGCAACAGAGGGATATGGCTACACCTTC
CASSATEGYGYTF
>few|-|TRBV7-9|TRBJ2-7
TGTGCCAGCAGCTTAGCGGTTGATCGGCACTTC
CASSLAVDRHF
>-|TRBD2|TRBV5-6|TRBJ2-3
TGTGCCAGCAGCTTGGTAGCGGGGGGGTTAGATACGCAGTATTTT
CASSLVAGGLDTQYF
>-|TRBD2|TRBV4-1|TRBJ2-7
TGCGCCAGCAGCGCTCGACTAGCGGAGACCTACGAGCAGTACTTC
CASSARLAETYEQYF
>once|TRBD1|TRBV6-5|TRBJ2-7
TGTGCCAGCAGTTACCGGGACAGGGGTTTTTACGAGCAGTACTTC
CASSYRDRGFYEQYF
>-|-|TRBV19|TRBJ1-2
TGTGCCAGTAGCCTGCCTCCCGTAGCCGCGCCCAGCTCTTATGGCTACACCTTC
CASSLPPVAAPSSYGYTF
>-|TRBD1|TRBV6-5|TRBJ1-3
TGTGCCAGCAGTTACTCCGGGACAGGGGATGGAAACACCATATATTTT
CASSYSGTGDGNTIYF
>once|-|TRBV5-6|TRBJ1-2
TGTGCCAGCAGCCCGAATAACTATGGCTACACCTTC
CASSPNNYGYTF
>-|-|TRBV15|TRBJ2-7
TGTGCCACCAGCCGACGCTCTTCTGAGATGCCGTACTTC
CATSRRSSEMPYF
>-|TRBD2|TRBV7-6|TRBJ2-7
TGTGCCAGCAGCTTAGGGGAATCTAGCGGCTCCAACTCCTACGAGCAGTACTTC
CASSLGESSGSNSYEQYF
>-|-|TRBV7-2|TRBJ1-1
TGTGCCAGCAGTGTGAACCAGAACACTGAAGCTTTCTTT
CASSVNQNTEAFF
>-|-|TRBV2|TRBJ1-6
TGTGCCAGCAGTTTTAATGGTCCCGTAAATTCACCCCTCCACTTT
CASSFNGPVNSPLHF
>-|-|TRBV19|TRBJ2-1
TGTGCCAGTAGTATGTCGCGGGTTAGGGCCTACAATGAGCAGTTCTTC
CASSMSRVRAYNEQFF
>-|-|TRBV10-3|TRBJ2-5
TGTGCCATCAGTGGACTCGACAGCCAAGAGACCCAGTACTTC
CAISGLDSQETQYF
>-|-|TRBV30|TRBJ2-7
TGTGCCTGGAGGGCAGGGACGTCCTACGAGCAGTACTTC
CAWRAGTSYEQYF
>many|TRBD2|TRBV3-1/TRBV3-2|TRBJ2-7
TGTGCCAGCAGCCAAGATCCAGGACTAGCGGGGGGCGAGCAGTACTTC
CASSQDPGLAGGEQYF
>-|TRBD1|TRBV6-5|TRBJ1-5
TGTGCCAGCAGTTCCCAGGGGGCATGGCAGCCCCAGCATTTT
CASSSQGAWQPQHF
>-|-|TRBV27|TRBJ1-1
TGTGCCAGCGCACAGGGAGAGGGAGTCACTGAAGCTTTCTTT
CASAQGEGVTEAFF
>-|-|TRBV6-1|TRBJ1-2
TGTGCCAGCAGTGAAATCGGTGGCTACACCTTC
CASSEIGGYTF
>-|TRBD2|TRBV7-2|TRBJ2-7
TGTGCCAGCAGCTTACTAGCGGATAGCTCCTACGAGCAGTACTTC
CASSLLADSSYEQYF
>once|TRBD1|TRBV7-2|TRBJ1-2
TGTGCCAGCAGCCAGGACAGGGCAGCTAACTATGGCTACACCTTC
CASSQDRAANYGYTF
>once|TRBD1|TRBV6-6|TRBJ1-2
TGTGCCGGAACAGGGGCTAACTATGGCTACACCTTC
CAGTGANYGYTF
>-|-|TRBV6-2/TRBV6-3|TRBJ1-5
TGTGCCAGCAGTTACTCGCCGGGTCAGCCCCAGCATTTT
CASSYSPGQPQHF